Below, 2 T cell receptor beta chains from the same sample are listed, as sequenced in a study of blood T cells in healthy people across ages. With a J-beta primer mix and a sample-barcoded 5' primer, a second PCR ran 7 to 11 cycles. One entry per CDR3 protein results from TCRdb running MiXCR on the 5' RACE reads. Altogether approximately 670,000 distinct CDR3 sequences are present, around 43% being singletons, with the ten largest covering 30%. Material: blood. The source of these receptors is a man at least 80 years old in good health.

The rearrangement joins TRBV7-3 to TRBJ2-2; D is unresolved. Per germline, CDR1 SGHTA and CDR2 FQGTGA. V lost 4 bases to trimming and J lost 0 bases, with 12 bases between them. The CDR3 extends over 16 amino acids. CDR3 amino acids: CASSSQGRTNTGELFF. CDR3 sequence (DNA): TGTGCCAGCAGCTCACAAGGACGGACGAACACCGGGGAGCTGTTTTTT. The full variable domain, its missing parts supplied by reference TRBV7-3 and TRBJ2-2, is GAGVSQTPSNKVTEKGKYVELRCDPISGHTALYWYRQSLGQGPEFLIYFQGTGAADDSGLPNDRFFAVRPEGSVSTLKIQRTERGDSAVYLCASSSQGRTNTGELFFGEGSRLTVL.

This clonotype was seen repeatedly, ten times or more. In DNA form, the CDR3 reads TGTGCCAGCCTGGACCGGTTCAATCAGCCCCAGCATTTT. Translation gives CASLDRFNQPQHF. This chain links TRBV6-2 or TRBV6-3 with TRBJ1-5, with D unclear. Germline V lookup: CDR1 MNHEY, CDR2 SVGEGT. Trimming stripped 8 bases from V and 3 bases from J, with 11 bases between. This CDR3 region has 13 residues.